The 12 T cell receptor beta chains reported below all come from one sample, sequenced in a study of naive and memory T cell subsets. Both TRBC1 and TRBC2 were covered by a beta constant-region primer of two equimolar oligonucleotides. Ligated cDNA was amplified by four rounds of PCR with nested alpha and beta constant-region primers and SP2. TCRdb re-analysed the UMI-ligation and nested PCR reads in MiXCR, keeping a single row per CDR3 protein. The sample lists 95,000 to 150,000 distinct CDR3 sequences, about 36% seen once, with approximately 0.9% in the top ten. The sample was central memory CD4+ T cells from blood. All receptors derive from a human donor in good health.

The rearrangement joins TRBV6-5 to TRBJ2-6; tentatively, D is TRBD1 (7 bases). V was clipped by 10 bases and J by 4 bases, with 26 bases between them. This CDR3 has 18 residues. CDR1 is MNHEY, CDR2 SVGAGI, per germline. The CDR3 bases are TGTGCCATCGGAGAGGGGTGGAGGGGGCTCGCCGGGGCCAACGTCCTGACTTTC. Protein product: CAIGEGWRGLAGANVLTF.

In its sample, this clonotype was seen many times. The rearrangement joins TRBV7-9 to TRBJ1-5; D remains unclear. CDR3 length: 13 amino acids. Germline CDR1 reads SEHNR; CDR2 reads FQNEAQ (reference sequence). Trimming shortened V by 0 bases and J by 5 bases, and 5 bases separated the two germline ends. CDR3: CASSLAGDQPQHF. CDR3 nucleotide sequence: TGTGCCAGCAGCTTAGCAGGTGATCAGCCCCAGCATTTT.

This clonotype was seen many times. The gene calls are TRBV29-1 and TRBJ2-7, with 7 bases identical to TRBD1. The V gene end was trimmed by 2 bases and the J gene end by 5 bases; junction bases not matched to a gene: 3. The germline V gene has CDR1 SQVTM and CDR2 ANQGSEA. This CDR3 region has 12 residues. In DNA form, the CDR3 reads TGCAGCGTTGAAACAGGGGTCAACGAGCAGTACTTC. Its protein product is CSVETGVNEQYF.

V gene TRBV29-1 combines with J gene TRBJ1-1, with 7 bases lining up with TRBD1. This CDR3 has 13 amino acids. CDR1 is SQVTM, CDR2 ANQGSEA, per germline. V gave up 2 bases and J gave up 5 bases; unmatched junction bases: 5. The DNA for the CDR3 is TGCAGCGTTGAACCCCAGGGGGAAACTGAAGCTTTCTTT. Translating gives CSVEPQGETEAFF.

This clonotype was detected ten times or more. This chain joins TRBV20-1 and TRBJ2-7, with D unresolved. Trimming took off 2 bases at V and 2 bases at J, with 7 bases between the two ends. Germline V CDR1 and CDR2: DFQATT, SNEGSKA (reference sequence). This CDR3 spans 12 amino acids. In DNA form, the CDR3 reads TGCAGTGCTAGAAGGTTGCCCTACGAGCAGTACTTC. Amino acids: CSARRLPYEQYF.

DNA of the CDR3: TGCAGTGCCGTCGGACAGGGGAAGGATCAGCCCCAGCATTTT. It yields the protein CSAVGQGKDQPQHF. The chain has TRBV20-1 and TRBJ1-5, with 9 bases lining up with TRBD1. The CDR3 has 14 amino acids. The ends lost 6 bases at V and 5 bases at J; junction bases unmatched: 8. Germline assignment: CDR1 DFQATT and CDR2 SNEGSKA (reference sequence).

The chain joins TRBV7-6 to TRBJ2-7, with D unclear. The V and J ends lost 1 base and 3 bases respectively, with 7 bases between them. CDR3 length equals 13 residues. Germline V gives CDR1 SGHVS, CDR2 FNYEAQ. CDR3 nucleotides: TGTGCCAGCAGCTTAGACCCGGGCTACGAGCAGTACTTC. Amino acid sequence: CASSLDPGYEQYF.

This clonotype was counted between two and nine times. The CDR3 protein is CASRLSREGTQYF. The CDR3 DNA reads TGCGCCAGCAGGTTGAGCAGGGAGGGTACGCAGTATTTT. This chain connects TRBV5-1 to TRBJ2-3, with 7 bases fitting TRBD2. The V segment lost 5 bases and the J segment 8 bases; nucleotides outside the gene matches: 8. The CDR3 covers 13 residues. Germline CDR1 reads SGHRS; CDR2 reads YFSETQ.

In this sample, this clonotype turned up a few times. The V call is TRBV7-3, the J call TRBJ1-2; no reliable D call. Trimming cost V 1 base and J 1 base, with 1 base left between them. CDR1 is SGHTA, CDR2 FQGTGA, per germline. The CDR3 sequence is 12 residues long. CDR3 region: CASSLNNYGYTF. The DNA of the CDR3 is TGTGCCAGCAGCTTAAATAACTATGGCTACACCTTC.

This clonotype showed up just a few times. CDR3 region: CASSPHTVPNTEAFF. CDR3 in DNA: TGTGCCAGCAGCCCTCACACCGTCCCCAACACTGAAGCTTTCTTT. The chain links TRBV5-5 to TRBJ1-1; D call uncertain. The germline V gene encodes CDR1 SGHKS and CDR2 YYEKEE (reference sequence). V was pared by 4 bases and J by 2 bases, with 15 bases between. CDR3 length: 15 residues.

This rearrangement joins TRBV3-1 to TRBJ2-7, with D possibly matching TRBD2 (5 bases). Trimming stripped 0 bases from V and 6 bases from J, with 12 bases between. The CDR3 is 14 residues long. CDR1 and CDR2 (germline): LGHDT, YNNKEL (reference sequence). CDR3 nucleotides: TGTGCCAGCAGCCAAGATCTGATCCGGGGCGAGCAGTACTTC. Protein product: CASSQDLIRGEQYF.

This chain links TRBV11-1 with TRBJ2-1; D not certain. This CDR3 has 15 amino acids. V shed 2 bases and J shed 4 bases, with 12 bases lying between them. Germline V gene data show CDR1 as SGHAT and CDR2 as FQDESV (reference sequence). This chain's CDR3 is CASSLLGLLYNEQFF. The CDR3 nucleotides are TGTGCCAGCAGCTTACTAGGCCTGTTGTACAATGAGCAGTTCTTC.